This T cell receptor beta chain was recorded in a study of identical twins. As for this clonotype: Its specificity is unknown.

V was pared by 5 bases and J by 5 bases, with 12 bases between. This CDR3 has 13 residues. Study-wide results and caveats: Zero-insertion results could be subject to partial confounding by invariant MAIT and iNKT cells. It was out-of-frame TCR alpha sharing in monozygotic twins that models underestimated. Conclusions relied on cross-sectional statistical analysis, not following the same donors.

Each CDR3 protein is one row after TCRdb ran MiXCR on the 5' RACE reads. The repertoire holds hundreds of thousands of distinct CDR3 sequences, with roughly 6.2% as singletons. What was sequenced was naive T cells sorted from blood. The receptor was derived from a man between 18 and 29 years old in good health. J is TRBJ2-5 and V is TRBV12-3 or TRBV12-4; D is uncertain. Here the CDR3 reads CASSTIAGETQYF. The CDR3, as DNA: TGTGCCAGCAGTACCATAGCTGGGGAGACCCAGTACTTC.